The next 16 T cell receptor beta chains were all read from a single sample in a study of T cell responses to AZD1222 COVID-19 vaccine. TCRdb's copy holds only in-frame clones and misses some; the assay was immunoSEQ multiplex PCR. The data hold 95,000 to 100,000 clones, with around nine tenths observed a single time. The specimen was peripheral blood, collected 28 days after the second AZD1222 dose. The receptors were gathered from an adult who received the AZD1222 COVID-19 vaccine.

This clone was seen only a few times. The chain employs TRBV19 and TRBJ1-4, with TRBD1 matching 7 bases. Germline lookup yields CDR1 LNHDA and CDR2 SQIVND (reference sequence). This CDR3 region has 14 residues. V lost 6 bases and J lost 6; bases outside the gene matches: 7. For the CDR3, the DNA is TGTGCCAGTAGGCCCAGAGGGACAGATGAAAAACTGTTTTTT. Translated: CASRPRGTDEKLFF.

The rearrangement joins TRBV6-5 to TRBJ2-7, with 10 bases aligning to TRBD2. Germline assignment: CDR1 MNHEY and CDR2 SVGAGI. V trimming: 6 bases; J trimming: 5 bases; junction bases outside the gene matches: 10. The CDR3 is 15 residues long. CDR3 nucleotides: TGTGCCAGCAGATCCTCACTAGCGGGGCGGAACGAGCAGTACTTC. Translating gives CASRSSLAGRNEQYF.

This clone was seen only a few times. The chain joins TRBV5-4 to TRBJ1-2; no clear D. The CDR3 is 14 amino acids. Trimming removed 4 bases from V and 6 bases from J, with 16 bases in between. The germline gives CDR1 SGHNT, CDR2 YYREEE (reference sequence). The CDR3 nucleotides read TGTGCCAGCAGCCCCAAAGGCGGTTTGGATGGCTACACCTTC. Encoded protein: CASSPKGGLDGYTF.

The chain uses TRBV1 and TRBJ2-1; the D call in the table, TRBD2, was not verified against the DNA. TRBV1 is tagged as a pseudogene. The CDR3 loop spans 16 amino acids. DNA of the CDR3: TGCACCAGCAGTACATTCTACGGGAGCTCCTACAATGAGCAGTTCTTC. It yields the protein CTSSTFYGSSYNEQFF.

The CDR3, as DNA: TGTGCCAGCAGCGCCAGCAGCGGTGCTGGCTACACCTTC. It encodes CASSASSGAGYTF. The chain employs TRBV9 and TRBJ1-2, with unresolved D. Germline V gives CDR1 SGDLS, CDR2 YYNGEE. The CDR3 is 13 amino acids. V lost 3 bases and J lost 7, with 13 bases in between.

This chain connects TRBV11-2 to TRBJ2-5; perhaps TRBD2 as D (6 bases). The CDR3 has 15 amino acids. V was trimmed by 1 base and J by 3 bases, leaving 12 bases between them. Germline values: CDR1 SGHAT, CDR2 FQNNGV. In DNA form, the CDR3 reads TGTGCCAGCAGCTTAGGTTCCACGGGGGAAGAGACCCAGTACTTC. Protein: CASSLGSTGEETQYF. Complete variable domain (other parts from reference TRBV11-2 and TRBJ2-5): EAGVAQSPRYKIIEKRQSVAFWCNPISGHATLYWYQQILGQGPKLLIQFQNNGVVDDSQLPKDRFSAERLKGVDSTLKIQPAKLEDSAVYLCASSLGSTGEETQYFGPGTRLLVL.

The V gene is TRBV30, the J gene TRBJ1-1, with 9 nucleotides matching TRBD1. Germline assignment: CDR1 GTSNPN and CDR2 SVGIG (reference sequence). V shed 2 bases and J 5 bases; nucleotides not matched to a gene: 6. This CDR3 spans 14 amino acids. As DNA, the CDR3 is TGTGCCTGGAGTAAGACAGGGGGTCAAACTGAAGCTTTCTTT. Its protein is CAWSKTGGQTEAFF.

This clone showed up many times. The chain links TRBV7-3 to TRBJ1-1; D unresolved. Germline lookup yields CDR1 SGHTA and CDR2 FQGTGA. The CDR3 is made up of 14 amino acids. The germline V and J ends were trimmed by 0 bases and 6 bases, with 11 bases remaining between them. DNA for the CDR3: TGTGCCAGCAGCTTAACTCCTTTAGGGCCTGAAGCTTTCTTT. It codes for CASSLTPLGPEAFF.

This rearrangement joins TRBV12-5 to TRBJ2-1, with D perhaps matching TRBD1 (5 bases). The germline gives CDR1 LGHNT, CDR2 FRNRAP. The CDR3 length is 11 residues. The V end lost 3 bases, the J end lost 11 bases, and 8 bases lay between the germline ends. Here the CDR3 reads CASGLKDKQFF. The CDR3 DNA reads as TGTGCTAGTGGTTTAAAGGACAAGCAGTTCTTC.

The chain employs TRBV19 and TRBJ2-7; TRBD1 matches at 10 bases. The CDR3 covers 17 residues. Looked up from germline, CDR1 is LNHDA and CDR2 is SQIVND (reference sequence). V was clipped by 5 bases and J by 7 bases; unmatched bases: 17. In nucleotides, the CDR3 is TGTGCCAGTAGTCTTTACCCTAAAGGGACAGGGGTGGAGGAGCAGTACTTC. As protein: CASSLYPKGTGVEEQYF.

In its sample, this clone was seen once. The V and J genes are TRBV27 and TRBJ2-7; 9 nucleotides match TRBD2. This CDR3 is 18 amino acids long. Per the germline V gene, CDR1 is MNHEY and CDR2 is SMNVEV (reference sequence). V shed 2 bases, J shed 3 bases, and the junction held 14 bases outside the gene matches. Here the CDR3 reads CASSLNPPTSGYDYEQYF. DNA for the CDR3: TGTGCCAGCAGTTTAAATCCCCCGACTAGCGGTTATGACTACGAGCAGTACTTC.

CDR3 residues: CASSPDVKNIQYF. Here the CDR3 DNA reads TGTGCCAGCTCACCCGACGTGAAAAACATTCAGTACTTC. The chain couples TRBV18 to TRBJ2-4; D not certain. This CDR3 spans 13 amino acids. Germline lookup yields CDR1 KGHSH and CDR2 LQKENI. Trimming removed 3 bases at V and 4 bases at J, with 7 bases between.

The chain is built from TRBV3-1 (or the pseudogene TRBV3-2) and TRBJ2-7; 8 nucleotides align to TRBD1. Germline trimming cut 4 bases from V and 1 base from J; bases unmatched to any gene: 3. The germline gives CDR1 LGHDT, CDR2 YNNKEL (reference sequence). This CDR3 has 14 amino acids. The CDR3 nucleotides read TGTGCCAGCAGCCTCCGGACAGGGTCCTACGAGCAGTACTTC. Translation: CASSLRTGSYEQYF.

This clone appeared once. CDR3 loop: CASSPTTGLRAFF. The CDR3 bases are TGTGCCAGCAGTCCAACAACAGGGCTGCGAGCTTTCTTT. The V and J genes are TRBV27 and TRBJ1-1, with a weak D call TRBD1 (6 bases). CDR3 size: 13 residues. CDR1 is MNHEY and CDR2 is SMNVEV in the germline V gene (reference sequence). The V end lost 5 bases, the J end lost 10 bases, and 17 bases lay between the germline ends.

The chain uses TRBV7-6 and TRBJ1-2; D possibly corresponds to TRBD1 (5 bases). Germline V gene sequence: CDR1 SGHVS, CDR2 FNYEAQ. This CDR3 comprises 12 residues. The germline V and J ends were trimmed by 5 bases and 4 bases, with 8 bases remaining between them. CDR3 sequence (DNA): TGTGCCAGCAGCCGGGGGGTCTATGGCTACACCTTC. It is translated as CASSRGVYGYTF.

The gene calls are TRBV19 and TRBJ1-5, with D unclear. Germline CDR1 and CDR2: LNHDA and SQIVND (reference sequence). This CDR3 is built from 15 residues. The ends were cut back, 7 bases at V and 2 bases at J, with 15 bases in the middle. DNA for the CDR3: TGTGCCAGTAAACCCGAGTCAGGTGGCAATCAGCCCCAGCATTTT. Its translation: CASKPESGGNQPQHF.